This TCR beta chain is from a study of T-cell reconstitution after alpha-beta-depleted transplantation in children. General study points: Recipient T cells and thymic progenitors that survived gave rise to the high TCRbeta diversity observed at day 60 in some patients. Reportedly, only several hundred clones from non-depleted graft cells drove alpha-beta T-cell counts at about two months. From newly produced T cells came most of the T-cell counts and diversity one year after transplant.

Unique molecular identifiers were used in preparing the TCRbeta library. One entry per CDR3 protein, called by TCRdb with MiXCR from the PCR reads. The sample contains roughly 250,000 distinct CDR3 sequences, just under 8.5% of which appear only once. In the case of this clonotype: Its antigen is still unknown.

The starting material was PBMCs, mostly from graft donor cells, obtained 180 days after TCRalphabeta/CD19-depleted stem cell transplant. The sequence was obtained from a male patient aged 10 to 17 who had a stem cell transplant for acute lymphoblastic leukemia, so the T cells may come from the graft donor.

In nucleotides, the CDR3 is TGTGCCAGCAGCGGCGGGGACTTTTACAATGAGCAGTTCTTC. Its protein is CASSGGDFYNEQFF. This rearrangement joins TRBV9 to TRBJ2-1; possible D gene TRBD2, 6 bases. This CDR3 region has 14 residues. V was shortened by 3 bases and J by 4 bases, with 11 bases between the two germline ends. Per germline, CDR1 SGDLS and CDR2 YYNGEE.